The 8 T cell receptor beta chains below all came from one sample that was sequenced in a study of T-cell memory formation after mild COVID-19. TCRdb called the 5' RACE reads again in MiXCR, with one record for every CDR3 protein. The sample lists 560,000 or so distinct CDR3 sequences, around 16% occurring once. Sequencing was carried out using PBMCs or a T cell subset sorted from them (not recorded which). The receptor set was obtained from an adult woman who had mild COVID-19 (a few samples of this study predate the infection). Cell type and time point are not known.

The chain employs TRBV7-9 and TRBJ2-2; 9 bases agree with TRBD1. This CDR3 has 19 amino acids. Germline V gene data show CDR1 as SEHNR and CDR2 as FQNEAQ (reference sequence). Trimming at V came to 5 bases and at J to 0 bases, leaving 13 bases not matched to a gene. The CDR3 loop is CASSPRGADRGSNTGELFF. Written as DNA, the CDR3 is TGTGCCAGCAGCCCCCGGGGCGCCGACAGGGGGTCGAACACCGGGGAGCTGTTTTTT.

This clonotype appeared once. The rearrangement uses TRBV25-1 and TRBJ2-7; D could derive from TRBD1 or TRBD2 (7 bases each). This CDR3 is 16 amino acids long. Germline lookup yields CDR1 MGHDK and CDR2 SYGVNS. The ends were cut back, 3 bases at V and 2 bases at J, with 17 bases in the middle. CDR3 DNA sequence: TGTGCCAGCAGTGACCAACAGGGGAGGGTCGCCTACGAGCAGTACTTC. It codes for CASSDQQGRVAYEQYF.

The gene calls are TRBV20-1 and TRBJ2-1, with 8 bases fitting TRBD2. The CDR3 is 16 amino acids. Germline values: CDR1 DFQATT, CDR2 SNEGSKA (reference sequence). DNA of the CDR3: TGCAGCCCCGGGGGGGCCGTAAAGACGGCCTACAATGAGCAGTTCTTC. Encoded protein: CSPGGAVKTAYNEQFF.

The chain links TRBV24-1 to TRBJ2-7; D not resolved. Germline V gives CDR1 KGHDR, CDR2 SFDVKD. The CDR3 runs to 11 residues. The V end lost 11 bases, the J end lost 2 bases, and 9 bases lay between the germline ends. The CDR3 region is CAITRAYEQYF. CDR3 bases: TGTGCCATCACTCGGGCCTACGAGCAGTACTTC.

This clonotype was recorded at least ten times. The chain is built from TRBV12-3 or TRBV12-4 and TRBJ2-3, with D uncertain. This CDR3 has 17 amino acids. Trimming removed 5 bases from V and 2 bases from J, with 20 bases in between. The CDR3 coding sequence is TGTGCCAGCAGTATCGAAGCTGAACAAGGATTCACAGATACGCAGTATTTT. Amino acids: CASSIEAEQGFTDTQYF.

This chain joins TRBV5-1 and TRBJ1-5; TRBD1 matches 7 bases. The CDR3 runs to 15 residues. J lost 7 bases, V lost 0 bases, and 7 bases had no gene match. Germline CDR1 and CDR2: SGHRS and YFSETQ. For the CDR3, the DNA is TGCGCCAGCAGCTTGGAGGGGGCGCAGGGGCAGCCCCAGCATTTT. It is translated as CASSLEGAQGQPQHF.

The rearrangement joins TRBV6-2 or TRBV6-3 to TRBJ2-7, with D perhaps TRBD2 (5 bases). CDR1 and CDR2 (germline): MNHEY, SVGEGT. V lost 8 bases to trimming and J lost 7 bases, with 21 bases between them. The CDR3 consists of 14 residues. CDR3 sequence: CASQLSRGSSEQYF. The CDR3 DNA reads TGTGCCAGCCAACTATCACGAGGGTCGTCAGAGCAGTACTTC.

V gene TRBV29-1 combines with J gene TRBJ2-7; D possibly corresponds to TRBD2 (8 bases). V shed 0 bases and J shed 4 bases, with 13 bases lying between them. The CDR3 extends over 14 amino acids. The germline V gene has CDR1 SQVTM and CDR2 ANQGSEA. CDR3 coding DNA: TGCAGCGTTGAAGATAGCGGGACAGCGTACGAGCAGTACTTC. Its protein is CSVEDSGTAYEQYF.